Listed below are T cell receptor beta chains from one sample, sequenced in a study of cytomegalovirus exposure and HLA in healthy donors. Profiling relied on immunoSEQ multiplex PCR, and the TCRdb table lists in-frame clones only, not all of them. The top ten hold more than 15% of the sample, which has about 90,000 clones, about 69% seen once. Source material: PBMCs. These receptors were collected from a woman aged 18-30 years in good health and CMV-seropositive. The CDR3 runs from the conserved cysteine through the conserved F or W. D genes are given only for firm matches. Size is stated for part of the rows, as once, few or many counts, or as a class when the clone is expanded.

V gene,CDR3 length,J gene,clone size,D gene,CDR3 protein,CDR3 DNA
TRBV7-4,15,TRBJ1-1,few,TRBD1,CASSLGTGWMTEAFF,TGTGCCAGCAGCTTAGGGACAGGTTGGATGACTGAAGCTTTCTTT
TRBV6-4,16,TRBJ2-1,few,TRBD2,CASSALAGGGYNEQFF,TGTGCCAGCAGTGCCCTAGCGGGGGGCGGCTACAATGAGCAGTTCTTC
TRBV12-5,14,TRBJ1-6,NA,NA,CASRQLRPNSPLHF,TGTGCTAGCAGACAACTTCGTCCCAATTCACCCCTCCACTTT
TRBV4-1,15,TRBJ2-1,NA,TRBD1,CASSPDRGVDNEQFF,TGCGCCAGCAGCCCAGACAGGGGGGTAGACAATGAGCAGTTCTTC
TRBV28,15,TRBJ2-7,NA,NA,CASSLMRAGNYEQYF,TGTGCCAGCAGCCTGATGAGGGCCGGCAACTACGAGCAGTACTTC
TRBV9,16,TRBJ2-5,NA,TRBD2,CASSVWERGVLETQYF,TGTGCCAGCAGCGTGTGGGAGCGGGGGGTGCTAGAGACCCAGTACTTC
TRBV28,13,TRBJ1-1,once,NA,CASSFLGGGGAFF,TGTGCCAGCAGTTTCCTGGGCGGAGGTGGGGCTTTCTTT
TRBV6-5,12,TRBJ1-1,NA,TRBD1,CASRAGGTEAFF,TGTGCCAGCAGGGCAGGGGGCACTGAAGCTTTCTTT
TRBV5-1,15,TRBJ2-3,NA,TRBD2,CASSFGGGSTDTQYF,TGCGCCAGCAGCTTCGGCGGGGGGAGCACAGATACGCAGTATTTT
TRBV9,15,TRBJ1-5,NA,NA,CASSVDGRGNQPQHF,TGTGCCAGCAGCGTAGACGGGAGAGGCAATCAGCCCCAGCATTTT
TRBV27,14,TRBJ1-2,NA,TRBD1,CASSFHQGGYGYTF,TGTGCCAGCAGTTTCCACCAGGGGGGCTATGGCTACACCTTC
TRBV19,15,TRBJ1-2,few,NA,CASSISAGENYGYTF,TGTGCCAGTAGTATTAGCGCAGGGGAAAACTATGGCTACACCTTC
TRBV7-9,12,TRBJ2-2,NA,NA,CASSHGGWELFF,TGTGCCAGCAGCCACGGGGGATGGGAGCTGTTTTTT
TRBV7-9,12,TRBJ1-1,NA,NA,CASRGGNTEAFF,TGTGCCAGCAGGGGGGGGAACACTGAAGCTTTCTTT
TRBV2,13,TRBJ1-1,NA,NA,CASKTTANTEAFF,TGTGCCAGCAAGACAACAGCGAACACTGAAGCTTTCTTT
TRBV15,15,TRBJ2-7,NA,NA,CATSSVSGQSYEQYF,TGTGCCACCAGCAGTGTATCAGGACAGAGCTACGAGCAGTACTTC
TRBV6-5,15,TRBJ2-1,NA,NA,CASSYSWIGNNEQFF,TGTGCCAGCAGTTACTCGTGGATCGGGAACAATGAGCAGTTCTTC
TRBV9,16,TRBJ1-1,NA,NA,CASSLDSDGLNTEAFF,TGTGCCAGCAGCCTCGACTCTGATGGTCTGAACACTGAAGCTTTCTTT
TRBV19,14,TRBJ1-1,NA,NA,CASSQGGINTEAFF,TGTGCCAGTAGTCAGGGTGGGATCAACACTGAAGCTTTCTTT
TRBV13,15,TRBJ2-5,NA,TRBD2,CASSPTGGLQEIQYF,TGTGCCAGCAGCCCCACGGGAGGGCTCCAAGAGATCCAGTACTTC
TRBV5-6,13,TRBJ2-2,NA,NA,CASSGTGTGELFF,TGTGCCAGCAGCGGTACAGGGACCGGGGAGCTGTTTTTT
TRBV27,18,TRBJ2-1,NA,TRBD2,CASKVLGSRDYYYNEQFF,TGTGCCAGCAAAGTCCTCGGGTCCCGGGACTATTACTACAATGAGCAGTTCTTC
TRBV7-8,15,TRBJ1-2,NA,NA,CASSNSGAANYGYTF,TGTGCCAGCAGCAATTCAGGCGCCGCTAACTATGGCTACACCTTC
TRBV19,15,TRBJ1-2,NA,NA,CASMWSRELSYGYTF,TGTGCCAGTATGTGGTCCCGGGAATTGAGCTATGGCTACACCTTC
TRBV5-6,11,TRBJ2-1,NA,NA,CASSSASAQFF,TGTGCCAGCAGCTCCGCCAGCGCGCAGTTCTTC
TRBV7-9,15,TRBJ2-7,NA,TRBD2,CASSPRAGGLYEQYF,TGTGCCAGCAGCCCGAGAGCGGGGGGGCTCTACGAGCAGTACTTC
TRBV7-8,20,TRBJ2-6,NA,NA,CASSFNPLRVGISGANVLTF,TGTGCCAGCAGCTTTAACCCCCTAAGGGTCGGGATCTCTGGGGCCAACGTCCTGACTTTC
TRBV2,16,TRBJ2-3,NA,TRBD2,CASSVGSGRGKDTQYF,TGTGCCAGCAGTGTTGGTAGCGGGAGAGGTAAAGATACGCAGTATTTT
TRBV28,14,TRBJ2-7,NA,TRBD2,CASRGLAGVLEQYF,TGTGCCAGCAGGGGACTAGCGGGAGTACTCGAGCAGTACTTC
TRBV5-8,14,TRBJ2-2,few,TRBD2,CASSPGLNTGELFF,TGTGCCAGCAGCCCGGGACTAAACACCGGGGAGCTGTTTTTT
TRBV18,13,TRBJ1-1,NA,NA,CASSPQGWTEAFF,TGTGCCAGCTCACCACAGGGGTGGACTGAAGCTTTCTTT
TRBV2,15,TRBJ2-5,once,TRBD1,CASSENRGLQETQYF,TGTGCCAGCAGTGAAAACAGGGGGCTCCAAGAGACCCAGTACTTC
TRBV9,14,TRBJ2-5,NA,NA,CASSVSGNQETQYF,TGTGCCAGCAGCGTTTCAGGGAACCAAGAGACCCAGTACTTC
TRBV15,14,TRBJ2-3,NA,TRBD2,CATSRGLATDTQYF,TGTGCCACCAGCCGAGGACTAGCCACAGATACGCAGTATTTT
TRBV30,13,TRBJ2-1,NA,TRBD2,CAGWSGDYNEQFF,TGTGCCGGCTGGAGCGGGGATTACAATGAGCAGTTCTTC
TRBV7-9,14,TRBJ2-6,few,NA,CASSLSRGANVLTF,TGTGCCAGCAGCTTAAGCCGGGGGGCCAACGTCCTGACTTTC
TRBV7-8,16,TRBJ1-5,NA,NA,CASSLGTAYSNQPQHF,TGTGCCAGCAGCTTAGGGACAGCTTATAGCAATCAGCCCCAGCATTTT
TRBV7-9,16,TRBJ1-1,NA,NA,CASSPIRTLANTEAFF,TGTGCCAGCAGCCCTATCCGGACATTAGCGAACACTGAAGCTTTCTTT
TRBV15,16,TRBJ2-1,NA,NA,CATSRITGPVGNEQFF,TGTGCCACCAGCAGGATAACAGGGCCTGTAGGCAATGAGCAGTTCTTC
TRBV18,13,TRBJ1-6,NA,TRBD1,CASRRDSSSPLHF,TGTGCCAGCAGACGGGACAGTTCTTCACCCCTCCACTTT
TRBV21-1,15,TRBJ2-3,few,NA,CASRCVADYTDTQYF,TGTGCCAGCAGGTGTGTAGCGGATTACACAGATACGCAGTATTTT
TRBV18,17,TRBJ2-7,NA,TRBD1,CASSPPRQGGPSYEQYF,TGTGCCAGCTCACCACCCCGACAGGGGGGCCCCTCCTACGAGCAGTACTTC
TRBV6-5,12,TRBJ2-7,many,NA,CASSYPPYEQYF,TGTGCCAGCAGTTACCCTCCTTACGAGCAGTACTTC
TRBV27,14,TRBJ2-5,NA,NA,CASSLFRAAETQYF,TGTGCCAGCAGTTTATTCAGGGCTGCCGAGACCCAGTACTTC
TRBV10-2,13,TRBJ2-7,NA,NA,CASSGALAYEQYF,TGCGCCAGCAGTGGCGCACTGGCCTACGAGCAGTACTTC
TRBV11-2,17,TRBJ1-4,few,NA,CASSPRGGLSMGEKLFF,TGTGCCAGCAGCCCAAGGGGGGGCCTGAGCATGGGGGAAAAACTGTTTTTT
TRBV7-9,14,TRBJ1-3,NA,NA,CASSFQGAGNTIYF,TGTGCCAGCAGCTTCCAAGGGGCTGGAAACACCATATATTTT
TRBV27,14,TRBJ2-1,once,NA,CASRKGGAYNEQFF,TGTGCCAGCAGGAAGGGGGGGGCCTACAATGAGCAGTTCTTC
TRBV2,13,TRBJ1-2,NA,NA,CASRSSVFYGYTF,TGTGCCAGCAGGTCGTCGGTTTTCTATGGCTACACCTTC
TRBV9,15,TRBJ2-7,few,TRBD2,CASSNRGGTTYEQYF,TGTGCCAGCAGCAATCGCGGGGGGACGACCTACGAGCAGTACTTC
TRBV14,15,TRBJ2-2,NA,TRBD2,CASSRLAGNTGELFF,TGTGCCAGCAGCCGACTAGCGGGGAACACCGGGGAGCTGTTTTTT
TRBV27,18,TRBJ2-7,NA,TRBD1,CASSFNGQGARPSYEQYF,TGTGCCAGCAGTTTCAACGGACAGGGGGCCAGACCCTCCTACGAGCAGTACTTC
TRBV30,14,TRBJ2-6,NA,NA,CAWSTGSGANVLTF,TGTGCCTGGAGCACAGGGAGTGGGGCCAACGTCCTGACTTTC
TRBV7-9,14,TRBJ2-3,NA,TRBD2,CASSFTSGGSTQYF,TGTGCCAGCAGCTTTACTAGCGGGGGCTCTACGCAGTATTTT
TRBV5-1,15,TRBJ2-1,NA,TRBD2,CASSSGLAGVREQFF,TGCGCCAGCAGCAGTGGACTAGCGGGAGTCCGGGAGCAGTTCTTC